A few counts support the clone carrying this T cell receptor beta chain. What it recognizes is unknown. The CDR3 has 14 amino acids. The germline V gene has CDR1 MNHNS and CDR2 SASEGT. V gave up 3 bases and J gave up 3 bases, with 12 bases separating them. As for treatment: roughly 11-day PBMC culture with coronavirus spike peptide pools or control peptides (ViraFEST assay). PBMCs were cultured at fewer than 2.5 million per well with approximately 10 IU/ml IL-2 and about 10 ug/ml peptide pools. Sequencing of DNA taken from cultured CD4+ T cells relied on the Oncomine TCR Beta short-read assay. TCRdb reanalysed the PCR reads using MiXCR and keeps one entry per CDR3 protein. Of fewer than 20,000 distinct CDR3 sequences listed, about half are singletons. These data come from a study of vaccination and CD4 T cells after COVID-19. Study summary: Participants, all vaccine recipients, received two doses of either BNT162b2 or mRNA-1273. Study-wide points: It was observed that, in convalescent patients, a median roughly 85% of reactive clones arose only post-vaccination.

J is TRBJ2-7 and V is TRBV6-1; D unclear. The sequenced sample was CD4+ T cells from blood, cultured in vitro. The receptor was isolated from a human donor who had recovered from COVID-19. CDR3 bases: TGTGCCAGCAGTGATAAGGGATTATTCTACGAGCAGTACTTC. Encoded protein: CASSDKGLFYEQYF.